Included here is one T cell receptor beta chain sequence, with context. This CDR3 region has 15 residues. Germline CDR1 reads MNHNS; CDR2 reads SASEGT. Trimming took 6 bases from V and 0 from J, leaving 12 bases between them. The data were taken from a study of OX40 agonist ivuxolimab in advanced cancers. On the study more broadly: Males comprised 75% to 90% of the group, whose mean age was approximately 60 years (range about 20 to 90).

Patients with autoimmune history or systemic immunosuppression were excluded. Some clones are missing from TCRdb's copy, which holds only in-frame ones; the method was immunoSEQ multiplex PCR. The sample lists about 19,000 clones, roughly four fifths occurring once. The chain uses TRBV6-1 and TRBJ2-1; no definite D call. The sample was CD4+ or CD8+ T cells sorted from blood, taken in a trial of the OX40 agonist ivuxolimab. The source is an adult with an advanced solid tumor such as melanoma, head and neck, liver or kidney cancer. The CDR3 spells CASSNGRSSYNEQFF. The CDR3 nucleotides read TGTGCCAGCAGCAACGGTAGGAGCTCCTACAATGAGCAGTTCTTC.